Presented here are 13 T cell receptor beta chains from one specimen sequenced in a study of cytotoxic CD8 clonotypes in ibrutinib-treated CLL. Sequencing was performed with immunoSEQ multiplex PCR; in TCRdb, only in-frame clones are kept and a portion is missing. The sample contains 150,000 or so clones, around 84% of which appear only once. Here the sequenced sample was PBMCs, taken after 12 months of ibrutinib treatment. All receptors derive from a human donor with chronic lymphocytic leukemia.

V gene TRBV4-1 combines with J gene TRBJ2-3; TRBD2 aligns across 10 bases. The V segment lost 0 bases and the J segment 10 bases; nucleotides outside the gene matches: 4. This CDR3 has 14 residues. The germline CDR1 and CDR2 sequences are MGHRA and YSYEKL. CDR3 sequence (DNA): TGCGCCAGCAGCCAAGAGTCTAGCGGGGGAGCGCAGTATTTT. This translates into CASSQESSGGAQYF.

The chain links TRBV28 to TRBJ2-7; 7 nucleotides align to TRBD1. The germline gives CDR1 MDHEN, CDR2 SYDVKM. The V segment lost 5 bases and the J segment 2 bases; nucleotides outside the gene matches: 3. The CDR3 has 13 residues. The CDR3 spells CASSRTGPYEQYF. The CDR3 bases are TGTGCCAGCAGTAGGACAGGACCCTACGAGCAGTACTTC.

The V call is TRBV9, the J call TRBJ2-7, with 8 bases identical to TRBD1. The CDR3 is made up of 16 amino acids. Per the germline V gene, CDR1 is SGDLS and CDR2 is YYNGEE. With 0 bases clipped from V and 2 bases from J, the junction kept 7 bases outside the gene matches. The CDR3 bases are TGTGCCAGCAGCGTAGGGGGCGCAGGGGGCACCTACGAGCAGTACTTC. Protein: CASSVGGAGGTYEQYF. Variable domain in full (rest from reference TRBV9 and TRBJ2-7): DSGVTQTPKHLITATGQRVTLRCSPRSGDLSVYWYQQSLDQGLQFLIQYYNGEERAKGNILERFSAQQFPDLHSELNLSSLELGDSALYFCASSVGGAGGTYEQYFGPGTRLTVT.

The chain couples TRBV5-4 to TRBJ2-7, with 9 bases identical to TRBD1. Per the germline V gene, CDR1 is SGHNT and CDR2 is YYREEE (reference sequence). This CDR3 is 15 amino acids long. V was clipped by 4 bases and J by 7 bases; unmatched bases: 12. The CDR3 nucleotides are TGTGCCAGCAGCCAATCACAACAGGGGGCGAGGGAGCAGTACTTC. This gives the protein CASSQSQQGAREQYF.

V is TRBV29-1 and J is TRBJ1-3, with D possibly being TRBD1 (6 bases). CDR1 SQVTM and CDR2 ANQGSEA come from the germline V gene. The CDR3 is 13 residues long. V was trimmed by 7 bases and J by 4 bases, leaving 14 bases between them. CDR3 bases: TGCAGCGGCGTTACAGGGCTCGGAAACACCATATATTTT. Its translation: CSGVTGLGNTIYF.

This clone turned up a few times. The chain is built from TRBV28 and TRBJ1-2, with 8 bases identical to TRBD1. Germline V gene lookup returns CDR1 MDHEN and CDR2 SYDVKM. V lost 5 bases to trimming and J lost 5 bases; unmatched junction nucleotides: 10. CDR3 length equals 15 residues. The CDR3 DNA reads TGTGCCAGCAGTCCCTCCCGGACAGGGTCGTATGGCTACACCTTC. As protein: CASSPSRTGSYGYTF.

The chain carries TRBV10-3 and TRBJ2-7, with 13 positions matching TRBD2. This CDR3 has 15 residues. V dropped 5 bases and J dropped 6; count of bases not matched to a gene: 7. Per the germline V gene, CDR1 is ENHRY and CDR2 is SYGVKD. The DNA of the CDR3 is TGTGCCATCAGTCGCCGGACTAGCGGGAGCCTCGAGCAGTACTTC. It specifies CAISRRTSGSLEQYF.

This rearrangement joins TRBV30 to TRBJ2-1, with 8 bases aligning to TRBD2. After removal of 0 bases from V and 9 bases from J, the junction contained 4 bases not matched to a gene. This CDR3 comprises 13 residues. Germline V CDR1 and CDR2: GTSNPN, SVGIG (reference sequence). CDR3 loop: CAWSVRGGLEQFF. The DNA of the CDR3 is TGTGCCTGGAGTGTACGGGGGGGCCTTGAGCAGTTCTTC.

This rearrangement joins TRBV7-9 to TRBJ2-2, with D unclear. This CDR3 is 14 amino acids long. Per germline, CDR1 SEHNR and CDR2 FQNEAQ (reference sequence). V was shortened by 7 bases and J by 0 bases, with 9 bases between the two germline ends. CDR3: CASNQISNTGELFF. For the CDR3, the DNA is TGTGCCAGCAATCAGATTTCGAACACCGGGGAGCTGTTTTTT.

This clone came up a few times. CDR3 nucleotide sequence: TGTGCCAGCAGCTTACTCCCCCCAGGGGGCATGGGAATGGAGACCCAGTACTTC. Protein sequence: CASSLLPPGGMGMETQYF. V and J are TRBV7-2 and TRBJ2-5; 8 nucleotides agree with TRBD1. CDR1 and CDR2 from the germline V gene are SGHTA and FQGNSA. The CDR3 is 18 amino acids. V lost 2 bases to trimming and J lost 5 bases; unmatched junction nucleotides: 16.

This chain connects TRBV5-8 to TRBJ2-7; TRBD2 is a possible D gene (5 bases). Germline-derived CDR1 and CDR2 are SGHTS and YDEGEE. The CDR3 totals 15 residues. V was shortened by 4 bases and J by 7 bases, with 21 bases between the two germline ends. The CDR3 bases are TGTGCCAGCAGCCCCCCCGTTGGGAGAGTCGGTGAGCAGTACTTC. Amino acids: CASSPPVGRVGEQYF.

This clone was recorded only once. The chain has TRBV14 and TRBJ2-1; TRBD2 matches at 10 bases. This CDR3 spans 13 amino acids. With V trimmed by 6 bases and J by 15 bases, 11 bases remained unmatched. Germline values: CDR1 SGHDN, CDR2 FVKESK. The CDR3 sequence: CASSQSDSGGAFF. CDR3 in DNA: TGTGCCAGCAGTCAAAGCGACAGCGGGGGGGCGTTCTTC.

The CDR3 sequence: CASSGDRVNSPLHF. The CDR3 DNA is TGCGCCAGCAGCGGCGACAGGGTAAATTCACCCCTCCACTTT. The chain is built from TRBV5-1 and TRBJ1-6; TRBD1 aligns across 7 bases. Germline V gene lookup returns CDR1 SGHRS and CDR2 YFSETQ. This CDR3 has 14 amino acids. After removal of 4 bases from V and 7 bases from J, the junction contained 5 bases not matched to a gene.